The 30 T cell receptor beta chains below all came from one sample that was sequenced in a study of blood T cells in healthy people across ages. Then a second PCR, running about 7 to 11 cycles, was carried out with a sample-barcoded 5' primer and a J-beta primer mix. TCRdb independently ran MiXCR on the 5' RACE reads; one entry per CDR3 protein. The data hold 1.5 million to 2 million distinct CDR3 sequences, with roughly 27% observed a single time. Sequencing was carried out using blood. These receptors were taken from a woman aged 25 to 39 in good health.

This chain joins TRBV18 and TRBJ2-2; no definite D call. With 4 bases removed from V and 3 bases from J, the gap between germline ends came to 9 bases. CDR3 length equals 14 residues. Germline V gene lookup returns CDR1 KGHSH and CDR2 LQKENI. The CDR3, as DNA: TGTGCCAGCTCACTTCGGATATACACCGGGGAGCTGTTTTTT. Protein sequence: CASSLRIYTGELFF. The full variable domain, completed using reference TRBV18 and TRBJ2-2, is NAGVMQNPRHLVRRRGQEARLRCSPMKGHSHVYWYRQLPEEGLKFMVYLQKENIIDESGMPKERFSAEFPKEGPSILRIQQVVRGDSAAYFCASSLRIYTGELFFGEGSRLTVL.

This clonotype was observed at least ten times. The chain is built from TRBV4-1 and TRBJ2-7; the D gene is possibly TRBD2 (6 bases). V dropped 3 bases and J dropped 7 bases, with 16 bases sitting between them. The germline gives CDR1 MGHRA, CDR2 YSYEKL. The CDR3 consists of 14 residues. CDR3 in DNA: TGCGCCAGCAGCCAGCCGGGACTCACGGGGGAGCAGTACTTC. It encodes CASSQPGLTGEQYF.

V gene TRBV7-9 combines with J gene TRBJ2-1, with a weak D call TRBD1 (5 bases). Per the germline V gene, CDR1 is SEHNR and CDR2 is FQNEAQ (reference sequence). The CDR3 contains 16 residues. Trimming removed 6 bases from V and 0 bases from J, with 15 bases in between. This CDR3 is CASRPGIWSSYNEQFF. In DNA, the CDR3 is TGTGCCAGCAGGCCAGGGATTTGGAGCTCCTACAATGAGCAGTTCTTC.

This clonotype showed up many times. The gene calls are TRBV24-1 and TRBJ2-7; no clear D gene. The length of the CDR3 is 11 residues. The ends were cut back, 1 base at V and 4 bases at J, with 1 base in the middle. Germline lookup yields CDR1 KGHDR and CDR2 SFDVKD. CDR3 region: CATSDFYEQYF. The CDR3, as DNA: TGTGCCACCAGTGATTTTTACGAGCAGTACTTC.

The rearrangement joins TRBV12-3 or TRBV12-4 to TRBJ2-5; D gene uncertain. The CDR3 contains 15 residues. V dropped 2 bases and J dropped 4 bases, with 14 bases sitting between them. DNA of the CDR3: TGTGCCAGCAGTTTATGGTGGGGTCCTCGAGAGACCCAGTACTTC. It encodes CASSLWWGPRETQYF.

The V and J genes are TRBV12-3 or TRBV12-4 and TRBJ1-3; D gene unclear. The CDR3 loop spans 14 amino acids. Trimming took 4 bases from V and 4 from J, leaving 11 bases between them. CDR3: CASSSKDGGNTIYF. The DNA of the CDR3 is TGTGCCAGCAGTTCAAAGGACGGCGGAAACACCATATATTTT.

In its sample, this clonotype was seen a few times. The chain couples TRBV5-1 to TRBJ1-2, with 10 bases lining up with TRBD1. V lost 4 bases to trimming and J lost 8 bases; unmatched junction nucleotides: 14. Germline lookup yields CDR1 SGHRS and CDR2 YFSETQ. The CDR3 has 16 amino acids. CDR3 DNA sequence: TGCGCCAGCAGCGCCGGGGGGACAGGGGATTGGAAAGGCTACACCTTC. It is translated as CASSAGGTGDWKGYTF.

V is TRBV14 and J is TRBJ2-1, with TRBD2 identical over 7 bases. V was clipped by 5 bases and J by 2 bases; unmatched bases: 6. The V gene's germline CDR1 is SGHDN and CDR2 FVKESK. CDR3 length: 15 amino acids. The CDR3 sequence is CASSGGSLAYNEQFF. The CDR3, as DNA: TGTGCCAGCAGCGGCGGGAGTCTCGCCTACAATGAGCAGTTCTTC.

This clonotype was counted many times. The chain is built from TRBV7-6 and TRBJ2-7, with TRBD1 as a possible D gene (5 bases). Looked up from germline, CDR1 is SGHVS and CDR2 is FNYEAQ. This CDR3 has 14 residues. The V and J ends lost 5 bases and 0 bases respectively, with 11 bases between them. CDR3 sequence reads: CASSEQDGSYEQYF. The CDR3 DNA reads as TGTGCCAGCAGCGAACAGGACGGCTCCTACGAGCAGTACTTC.

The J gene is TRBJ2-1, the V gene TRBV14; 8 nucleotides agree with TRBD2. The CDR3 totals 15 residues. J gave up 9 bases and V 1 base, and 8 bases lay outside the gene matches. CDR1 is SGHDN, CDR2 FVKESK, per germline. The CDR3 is CASSQVPAGAGEQFF. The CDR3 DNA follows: TGTGCCAGCAGCCAAGTTCCAGCGGGGGCGGGTGAGCAGTTCTTC.

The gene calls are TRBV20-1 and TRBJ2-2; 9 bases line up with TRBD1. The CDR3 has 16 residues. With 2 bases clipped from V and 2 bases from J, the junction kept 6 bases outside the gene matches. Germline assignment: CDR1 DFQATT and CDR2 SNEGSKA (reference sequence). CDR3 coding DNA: TGCAGTGCTAGAAAACCGGGACAGGGTAACACCGGGGAGCTGTTTTTT. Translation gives CSARKPGQGNTGELFF.

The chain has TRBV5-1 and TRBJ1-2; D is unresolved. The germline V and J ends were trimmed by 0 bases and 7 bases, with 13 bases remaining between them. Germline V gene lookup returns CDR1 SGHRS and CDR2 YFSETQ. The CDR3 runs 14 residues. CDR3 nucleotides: TGCGCCAGCAGCTTGGGGGTCAGCGGTGCTGGCTACACCTTC. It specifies CASSLGVSGAGYTF. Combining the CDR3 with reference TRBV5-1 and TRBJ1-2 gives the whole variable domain KAGVTQTPRYLIKTRGQQVTLSCSPISGHRSVSWYQQTPGQGLQFLFEYFSETQRNKGNFPGRFSGRQFSNSRSEMNVSTLELGDSALYLCASSLGVSGAGYTFGSGTRLTVV.

The CDR3 region has the DNA TGTGCCACCAGCCCAAGGGGGGGAAATCAGCCCCAGCATTTT. Its translation: CATSPRGGNQPQHF. The J gene is TRBJ1-5, the V gene TRBV24-1; D perhaps matches TRBD1 (6 bases). CDR3 size: 14 residues. CDR1 and CDR2 from the germline V gene are KGHDR and SFDVKD. The germline V and J ends were trimmed by 7 bases and 4 bases, with 13 bases remaining between them.

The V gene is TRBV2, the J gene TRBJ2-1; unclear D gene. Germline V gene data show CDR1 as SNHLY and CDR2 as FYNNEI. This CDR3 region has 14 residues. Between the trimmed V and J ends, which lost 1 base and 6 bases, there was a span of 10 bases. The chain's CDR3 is CASSEGRTANEQFF. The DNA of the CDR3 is TGTGCCAGCAGTGAAGGTCGAACCGCCAATGAGCAGTTCTTC.

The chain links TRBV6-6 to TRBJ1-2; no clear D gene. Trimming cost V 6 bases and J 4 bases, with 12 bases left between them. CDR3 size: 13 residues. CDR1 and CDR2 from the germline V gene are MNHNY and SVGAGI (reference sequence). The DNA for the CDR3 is TGTGCCAGCAGCAGGCGGCGATCCTATGGCTACACCTTC. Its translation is CASSRRRSYGYTF.

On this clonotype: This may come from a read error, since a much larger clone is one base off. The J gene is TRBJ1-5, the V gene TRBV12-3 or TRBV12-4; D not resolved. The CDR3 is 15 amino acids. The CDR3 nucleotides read TGTGCCAGCAGTTTCGGCAGACAAAGCAATCAGCTCCAGCATTTT. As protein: CASSFGRQSNQLQHF.

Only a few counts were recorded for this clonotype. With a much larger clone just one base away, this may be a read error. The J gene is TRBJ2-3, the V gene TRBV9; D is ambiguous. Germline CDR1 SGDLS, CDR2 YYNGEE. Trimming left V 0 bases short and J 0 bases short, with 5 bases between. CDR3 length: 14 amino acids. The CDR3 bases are TGTGCCAGCAGCGTAGTAACTAGCACAGATACGCAGTATTTT. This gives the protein CASSVVTSTDTQYF.

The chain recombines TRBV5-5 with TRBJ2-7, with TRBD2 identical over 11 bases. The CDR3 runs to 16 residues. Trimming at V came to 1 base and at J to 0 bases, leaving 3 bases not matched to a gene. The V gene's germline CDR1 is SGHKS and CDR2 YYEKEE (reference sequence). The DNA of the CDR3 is TGTGCCAGCAGCTTGACTAGCGGGAGCCTCTCCTACGAGCAGTACTTC. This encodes CASSLTSGSLSYEQYF.

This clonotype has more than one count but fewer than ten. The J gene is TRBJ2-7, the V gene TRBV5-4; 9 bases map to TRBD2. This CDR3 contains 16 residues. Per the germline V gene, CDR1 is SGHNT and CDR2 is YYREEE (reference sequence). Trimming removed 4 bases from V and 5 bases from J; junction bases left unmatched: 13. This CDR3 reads CASSLEGGLAGNEQYF. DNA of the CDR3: TGTGCCAGCAGCCTAGAAGGGGGGCTAGCGGGAAACGAGCAGTACTTC. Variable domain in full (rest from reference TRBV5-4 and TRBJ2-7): ETGVTQSPTHLIKTRGQQVTLRCSSQSGHNTVSWYQQALGQGPQFIFQYYREEENGRGNFPPRFSGLQFPNYSSELNVNALELDDSALYLCASSLEGGLAGNEQYFGPGTRLTVT.

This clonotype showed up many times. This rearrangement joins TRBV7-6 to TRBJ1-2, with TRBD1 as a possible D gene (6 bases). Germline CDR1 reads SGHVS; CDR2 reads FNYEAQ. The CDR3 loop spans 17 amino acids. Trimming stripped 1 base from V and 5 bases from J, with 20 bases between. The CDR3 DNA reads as TGTGCCAGCAGCTTAGAGCCAGAGGACAGCGCCCTTTATGGCTACACCTTC. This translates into CASSLEPEDSALYGYTF.

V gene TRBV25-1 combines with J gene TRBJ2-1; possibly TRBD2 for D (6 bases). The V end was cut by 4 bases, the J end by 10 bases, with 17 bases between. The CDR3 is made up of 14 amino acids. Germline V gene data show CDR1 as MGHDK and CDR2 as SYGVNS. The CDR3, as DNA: TGTGCCAGCAGTGTTCTTCGGCGGAGGGGCGAGCAGTTCTTC. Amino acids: CASSVLRRRGEQFF.

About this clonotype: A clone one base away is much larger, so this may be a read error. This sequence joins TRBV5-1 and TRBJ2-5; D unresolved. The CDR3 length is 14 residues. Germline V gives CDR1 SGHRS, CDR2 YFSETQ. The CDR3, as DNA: TGCGCCAGCAGCCCAACCGGATCGGTAGAGACCCAGAACTTC. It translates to CASSPTGSVETQNF. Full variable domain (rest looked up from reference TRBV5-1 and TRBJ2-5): KAGVTQTPRYLIKTRGQQVTLSCSPISGHRSVSWYQQTPGQGLQFLFEYFSETQRNKGNFPGRFSGRQFSNSRSEMNVSTLELGDSALYLCASSPTGSVETQNFGPGTRLLVL.

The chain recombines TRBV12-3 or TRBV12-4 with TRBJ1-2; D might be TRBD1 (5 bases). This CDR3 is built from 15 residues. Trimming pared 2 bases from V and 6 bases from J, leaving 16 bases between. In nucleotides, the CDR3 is TGTGCCAGCAGTTTATCCCAGGACGGGGACCATGGCTACACCTTC. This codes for CASSLSQDGDHGYTF.

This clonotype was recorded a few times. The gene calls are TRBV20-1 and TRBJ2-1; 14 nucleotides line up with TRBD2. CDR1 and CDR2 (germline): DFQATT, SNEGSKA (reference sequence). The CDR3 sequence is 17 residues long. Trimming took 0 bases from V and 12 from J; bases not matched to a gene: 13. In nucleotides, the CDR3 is TGCAGTGCTAGAGATCCGGGACTAGCGGGAGTTAATCGTGGGCAGTTCTTC. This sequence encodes CSARDPGLAGVNRGQFF.

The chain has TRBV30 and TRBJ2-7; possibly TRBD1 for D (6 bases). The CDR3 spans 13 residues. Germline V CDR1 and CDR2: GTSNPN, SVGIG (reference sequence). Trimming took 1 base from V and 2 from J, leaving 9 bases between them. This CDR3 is CAWSGDTTYEQYF. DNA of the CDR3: TGTGCCTGGAGTGGGGACACAACCTACGAGCAGTACTTC.

Written as DNA, the CDR3 is TGTGCCAGCTCACCCATCACAGGACTAAGCTCCTACGAGCAGTACTTC. Translation: CASSPITGLSSYEQYF. The chain recombines TRBV18 with TRBJ2-7, with D possibly TRBD2 on 6 matching bases. The germline V and J ends were trimmed by 3 bases and 0 bases, with 15 bases remaining between them. Per the germline V gene, CDR1 is KGHSH and CDR2 is LQKENI. The CDR3 has 16 amino acids.

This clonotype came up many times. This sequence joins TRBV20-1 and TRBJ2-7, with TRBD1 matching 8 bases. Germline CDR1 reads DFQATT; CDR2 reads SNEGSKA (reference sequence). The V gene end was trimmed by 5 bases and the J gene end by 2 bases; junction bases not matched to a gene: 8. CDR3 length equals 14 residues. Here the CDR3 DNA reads TGCAGTGCTGGGGCCGGGACAGGAGCCTACGAGCAGTACTTC. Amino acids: CSAGAGTGAYEQYF.

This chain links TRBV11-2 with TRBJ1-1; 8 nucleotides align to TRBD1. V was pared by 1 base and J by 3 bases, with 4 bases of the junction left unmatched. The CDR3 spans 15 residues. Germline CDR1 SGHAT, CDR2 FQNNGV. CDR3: CASSLVRGRDTEAFF. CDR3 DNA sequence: TGTGCCAGCAGCTTAGTCAGGGGGCGAGACACTGAAGCTTTCTTT.

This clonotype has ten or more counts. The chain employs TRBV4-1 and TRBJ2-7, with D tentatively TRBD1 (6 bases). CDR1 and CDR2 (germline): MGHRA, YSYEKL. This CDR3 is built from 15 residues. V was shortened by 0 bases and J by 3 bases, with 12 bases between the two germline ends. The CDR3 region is CASSQDRGRVYEQYF. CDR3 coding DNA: TGCGCCAGCAGCCAAGACAGGGGAAGAGTCTACGAGCAGTACTTC.

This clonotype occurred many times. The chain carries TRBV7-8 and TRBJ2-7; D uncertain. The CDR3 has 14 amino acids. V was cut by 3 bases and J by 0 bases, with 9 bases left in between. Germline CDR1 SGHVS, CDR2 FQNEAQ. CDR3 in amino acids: CASSFHRSSYEQYF. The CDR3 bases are TGTGCCAGCAGCTTCCATAGGAGCTCCTACGAGCAGTACTTC.